The 9 T cell receptor beta chains listed next were all sequenced from one sample in a study of T-cell reconstitution after alpha-beta-depleted transplantation in children. This sample's TCRbeta library carried unique molecular identifier barcodes. TCRdb recomputed calls from the PCR reads with MiXCR, one row per CDR3 protein. In the table there are about a million distinct CDR3 sequences, about 29% of which are singletons. The material sequenced was PBMCs, mostly from graft donor cells, taken 360 days after TCRalphabeta/CD19-depleted stem cell transplant. Receptors were obtained from a boy in the first two years of life who had a stem cell transplant for SCID, so the T cells may come from the graft donor.

As for this clonotype: This sequence may be a read error, since a much larger clone differs from it by one base. The chain employs TRBV9 and TRBJ2-2; D not resolved. The germline V gene encodes CDR1 SGDLS and CDR2 YYNGEE. V lost 4 bases and J lost 4, with 20 bases in between. The CDR3 is made up of 17 amino acids. This CDR3 is CASSPLRISLATGELFF. In DNA, the CDR3 is TGTGCCAGCAGCCCCCTGAGGATTAGCCTCGCCACCGGGGAGCTGTTTTTT.

The CDR3 sequence is CASSTPPGTVEGNTIYF. DNA of the CDR3: TGTGCCAGCAGTACTCCCCCCGGGACAGTAGAAGGAAACACCATATATTTT. The rearrangement joins TRBV27 to TRBJ1-3; 7 bases fit TRBD1. Germline V gene lookup returns CDR1 MNHEY and CDR2 SMNVEV (reference sequence). The V gene end was trimmed by 5 bases and the J gene end by 4 bases; junction bases not matched to a gene: 14. The CDR3 is 17 amino acids.

CDR3 DNA: TGTGCCAGCAGCCAAGATGTCAGGGGGGGGCCCTATGAGCAGTTCTTC. Its protein is CASSQDVRGGPYEQFF. The rearrangement links TRBV3-1 to TRBJ2-1; perhaps D is TRBD1 or TRBD2 (7 bases each). V shed 0 bases and J shed 8 bases, with 17 bases lying between them. The CDR3 contains 16 residues. CDR1 is LGHDT, CDR2 YNNKEL, per germline (reference sequence).

This clonotype occurred once. The rearrangement uses TRBV12-3 or TRBV12-4 and TRBJ2-1; a possible D gene is TRBD1 (5 bases). This CDR3 spans 14 amino acids. With 6 bases removed from V and 1 base from J, the gap between germline ends came to 10 bases. The CDR3 loop reads CASRGRWSYNEQFF. The CDR3 coding sequence is TGTGCCAGCAGGGGGCGGTGGTCCTACAATGAGCAGTTCTTC.

The rearrangement joins TRBV20-1 to TRBJ2-3; D ambiguous. The V gene lost 7 bases and the J gene lost 2 bases, with 16 bases spanning the gap. Germline V gene sequence: CDR1 DFQATT, CDR2 SNEGSKA (reference sequence). CDR3 size: 14 residues. Here the CDR3 DNA reads TGCAGTGTTCAGGCCAGGTTTACCACAGATACGCAGTATTTT. Translation gives CSVQARFTTDTQYF.

The chain recombines TRBV4-1 with TRBJ1-2; D is perhaps TRBD1 (5 bases). V lost 1 base to trimming and J lost 9 bases, with 12 bases between them. Germline lookup yields CDR1 MGHRA and CDR2 YSYEKL. This CDR3 is built from 13 residues. The CDR3 DNA sequence: TGCGCCAGCAGCCAAGTTCCGGCAGGGAGCTACACCTTC. Residues: CASSQVPAGSYTF.

This clonotype has at least ten counts. DNA of the CDR3: TGTGCCAGCAGTTACTGGGTCAATGAGCAGTTCTTC. As protein: CASSYWVNEQFF. The rearrangement uses TRBV6-2 or TRBV6-3 and TRBJ2-1; D not certain. Germline lookup yields CDR1 MNHEY and CDR2 SVGEGT. The CDR3 covers 12 residues. V shed 1 base and J shed 6 bases, with 4 bases lying between them.

This chain uses TRBV18 with TRBJ2-1; D possibly corresponds to TRBD1 (5 bases). Between the trimmed V and J ends, which lost 3 bases and 5 bases, there was a span of 8 bases. CDR1 and CDR2 (germline): KGHSH, LQKENI. The CDR3 has 13 amino acids. The CDR3: CASSPLDNNEQFF. CDR3 nucleotide sequence: TGTGCCAGCTCACCCCTGGACAACAATGAGCAGTTCTTC.

This chain links TRBV7-2 with TRBJ2-2; 10 bases align to TRBD2. Looked up from germline, CDR1 is SGHTA and CDR2 is FQGNSA. This CDR3 region has 16 residues. Germline trimming cut 1 base from V and 5 bases from J; bases unmatched to any gene: 4. The CDR3 region is CASSLVAGGGTGELFF. In DNA form, the CDR3 reads TGTGCCAGCAGCTTAGTAGCGGGGGGAGGGACCGGGGAGCTGTTTTTT.